This T cell receptor beta chain was identified in a study of blood T cell repertoires in COVID-19. Overall study: Researchers got acute and convalescent COVID-19 samples from the United States, Italy and Spain.

Seattle's enrolled individuals joined amid active infection and were then monitored longitudinally. Authors' processing steps: Reference gene primer amplification gave nucleated cell count estimates. Profiling relied on immunoSEQ multiplex PCR, and the TCRdb table lists in-frame clones only, not all of them. The V and J calls and clone size are taken from that table; D and trimming were inferred from the DNA. This sample has around 280,000 clones, with approximately 89% found just once. CDR3 length equals 14 residues. Trimming took off 4 bases at V and 7 bases at J, with 12 bases between the two ends. CDR1 and CDR2 from the germline V gene are SGHNT and YYREEE (reference sequence).

Sample: peripheral blood. This rearrangement joins TRBV5-4 to TRBJ1-6, with a possible D match to TRBD1 (6 bases). The clonotype was recovered from a woman aged 25 to 39 with COVID-19, enrolled during active disease. The CDR3 region is CASSRDRLNSPLHF. In DNA, the CDR3 is TGTGCCAGCAGCCGAGACAGGTTAAATTCACCCCTCCACTTT.